A selection of T cell receptor beta chains follows, all from one sample in a study of blood T cell repertoires in COVID-19. Clones were sequenced by immunoSEQ multiplex PCR, and TCRdb holds only the in-frame ones, with some missing. Among more than 85,000 clones listed, approximately 80% were seen once. The sequenced sample was peripheral blood. These receptors were obtained from a woman aged 55-70 years with acute or convalescent COVID-19. Both conserved end residues are part of each CDR3. Fields, in order: D gene, V gene, J gene, clone size, CDR3 protein, CDR3 DNA. The D gene is left open where the match is weak. Rows may omit the clone size; those that give it use once, few, many or a size class.

.	TRBV2	TRBJ1-5	.	CASNSQTDRNQPQHF	TGTGCCAGCAATAGTCAGACAGATCGGAATCAGCCCCAGCATTTT
.	TRBV9	TRBJ2-2	.	CASSVRTDTGELFF	TGTGCCAGCAGCGTGAGAACAGACACCGGGGAGCTGTTTTTT
.	TRBV9	TRBJ2-3	.	CASSVILASDTQYF	TGTGCCAGCAGCGTAATCCTAGCATCAGATACGCAGTATTTT
.	TRBV2	TRBJ2-7	.	CASSPQGRYEQYF	TGTGCCAGCAGTCCACAGGGAAGATACGAGCAGTACTTC
TRBD1	TRBV6-5	TRBJ1-3	.	CASRQTGSGNTIYF	TGTGCCAGCAGACAGACAGGGTCCGGAAACACCATATATTTT
.	TRBV29-1	TRBJ1-2	.	CSVVANYGYTF	TGCAGCGTTGTGGCAAACTATGGCTACACCTTC
TRBD1	TRBV19	TRBJ1-5	.	CATRTGPDQPQHF	TGTGCCACCAGGACAGGGCCCGATCAGCCCCAGCATTTT
TRBD1	TRBV19	TRBJ1-3	few	CASSPRQGTGNTIYF	TGTGCCAGTAGTCCCAGACAGGGTACTGGAAACACCATATATTTT
.	TRBV30	TRBJ1-1	.	CAWSEPGSRPNTEAFF	TGTGCCTGGAGCGAACCAGGGTCTAGGCCGAACACTGAAGCTTTCTTT
TRBD1	TRBV5-1	TRBJ2-5	.	CASNPAGGLETQYF	TGCGCCAGCAACCCGGCAGGGGGCTTAGAGACCCAGTACTTC
.	TRBV3-1/TRBV3-2	TRBJ1-6	.	CASSQDHSNSPLHF	TGTGCCAGCAGCCAAGATCACAGTAATTCACCCCTCCACTTT
TRBD1	TRBV15	TRBJ2-7	.	CATSRDLDRGNEQYF	TGTGCCACCAGCAGAGATTTGGACAGGGGAAACGAGCAGTACTTC
.	TRBV5-1	TRBJ2-7	.	CASSLGAGVAYEQYF	TGCGCCAGCAGCTTGGGGGCAGGTGTCGCCTACGAGCAGTACTTC
.	TRBV30	TRBJ1-6	.	CAWSRYSGPEPLHF	TGTGCCTGGAGTCGGTACTCAGGGCCCGAGCCCCTCCACTTT
.	TRBV28	TRBJ2-2	.	CASSLPLFGKSNTGELFF	TGTGCCAGCAGTTTGCCCCTGTTCGGGAAATCGAACACCGGGGAGCTGTTTTTT
.	TRBV5-1	TRBJ1-5	.	CASSLGGLNQPQHF	TGCGCCAGCAGCTTGGGGGGCCTGAATCAGCCCCAGCATTTT
.	TRBV2	TRBJ1-2	.	CASSGGVYYGYTF	TGTGCCAGCAGTGGGGGGGTCTATTATGGCTACACCTTC
TRBD1	TRBV30	TRBJ1-6	.	CAWRGGFGSYNSPLHF	TGTGCCTGGAGAGGGGGCTTTGGGTCCTATAATTCACCCCTCCACTTT
.	TRBV9	TRBJ2-6	.	CASSVDISGANVLTF	TGTGCCAGCAGCGTAGATATCTCTGGGGCCAACGTCCTGACTTTC
.	TRBV2	TRBJ2-5	few	CASSGLENQETQYF	TGTGCCAGCAGTGGATTAGAGAACCAAGAGACCCAGTACTTC
TRBD1	TRBV24-1	TRBJ2-7	few	CATSDQRDRETYEQYF	TGTGCCACCAGTGACCAACGGGACAGAGAAACCTACGAGCAGTACTTC
.	TRBV4-1	TRBJ1-5	few	CASSQSRTRTAYQPQHF	TGCGCCAGCAGCCAATCTAGGACGCGGACAGCTTATCAGCCCCAGCATTTT
TRBD1	TRBV9	TRBJ2-5	.	CASSEGTGQPTQYF	TGTGCCAGCAGCGAGGGGACAGGACAACCTACCCAGTACTTC
TRBD1	TRBV19	TRBJ1-6	once	CASSGDKGQGVSPLHF	TGTGCCAGTAGTGGGGATAAAGGACAGGGTGTATCACCCCTCCACTTT
.	TRBV13	TRBJ2-7	.	CASSSRGDSYEQYF	TGTGCCAGCAGCTCACGGGGAGATTCTTACGAGCAGTACTTC
TRBD2	TRBV9	TRBJ2-2	.	CASSSSGGLNTGELFF	TGTGCCAGCAGCTCAAGCGGGGGCCTGAACACCGGGGAGCTGTTTTTT
.	TRBV19	TRBJ1-5	few	CASSASGAQGPQHF	TGTGCCAGTAGTGCGTCAGGGGCTCAGGGACCCCAGCATTTT
TRBD2	TRBV6-5	TRBJ2-5	.	CASLRLAGEQETQYF	TGTGCCAGCCTAAGACTAGCGGGGGAGCAAGAGACCCAGTACTTC
.	TRBV12-3/TRBV12-4	TRBJ1-3	.	CASSRAGNTIYF	TGTGCCAGCAGCAGGGCTGGAAACACCATATATTTT
.	TRBV11-3	TRBJ1-1	few	CASSLDSGGTEAFF	TGTGCCAGCAGCTTAGATTCGGGGGGAACTGAAGCTTTCTTT
TRBD1	TRBV19	TRBJ1-2	.	CASSIMDTGGGYTF	TGTGCCAGTAGTATAATGGACACAGGGGGAGGCTACACCTTC